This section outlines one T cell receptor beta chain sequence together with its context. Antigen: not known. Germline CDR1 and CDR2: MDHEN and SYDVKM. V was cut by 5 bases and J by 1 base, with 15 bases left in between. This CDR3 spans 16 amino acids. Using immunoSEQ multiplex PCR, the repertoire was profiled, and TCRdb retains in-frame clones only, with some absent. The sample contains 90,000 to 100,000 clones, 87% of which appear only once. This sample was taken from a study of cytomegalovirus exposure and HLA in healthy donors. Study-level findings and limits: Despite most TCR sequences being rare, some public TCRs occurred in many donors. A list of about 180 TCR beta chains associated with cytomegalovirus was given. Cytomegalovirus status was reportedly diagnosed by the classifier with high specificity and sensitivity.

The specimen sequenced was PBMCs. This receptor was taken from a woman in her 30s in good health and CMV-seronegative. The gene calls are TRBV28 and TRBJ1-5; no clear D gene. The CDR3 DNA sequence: TGTGCCAGCAGTACCCGGGAGGGTAGGAGCAATCAGCCCCAGCATTTT. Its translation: CASSTREGRSNQPQHF.